The 11 T cell receptor beta chains in this list originate from one sample, sequenced in a study of blood T cell repertoires in COVID-19. Here immunoSEQ multiplex PCR was the method, and the copy in TCRdb shows in-frame clones only, minus some. The data contain roughly 35,000 clones, 60% to 80% of them singletons. The sequenced material came from peripheral blood. The receptors were sampled from an elderly man with acute or convalescent COVID-19.

V usage is TRBV25-1 and J usage is TRBJ1-1; D perhaps matches TRBD1 (6 bases). The V gene lost 8 bases and the J gene lost 0 bases, with 16 bases spanning the gap. The CDR3 has 15 residues. In germline, CDR1 is MGHDK, CDR2 SYGVNS. CDR3 DNA: TGTGCCAGCCTGGCGGCAGGGGCGGTGAACACTGAAGCTTTCTTT. It translates to CASLAAGAVNTEAFF.

J is TRBJ2-5 and V is TRBV6-6, with TRBD2 as a possible D gene (6 bases). V shed 0 bases and J shed 1 base, with 6 bases lying between them. CDR3 length: 14 residues. The germline V gene has CDR1 MNHNY and CDR2 SVGAGI (reference sequence). The CDR3 loop reads CASSYSGGQETQYF. Here the CDR3 DNA reads TGTGCCAGCAGTTACTCCGGGGGCCAAGAGACCCAGTACTTC.

The V gene is TRBV5-4, the J gene TRBJ2-5, with D perhaps matching TRBD1 (5 bases). CDR1 and CDR2 (germline): SGHNT, YYREEE (reference sequence). Trimming left V 3 bases short and J 5 bases short, with 11 bases between. This CDR3 comprises 13 residues. The CDR3 is CASSSQGMETQYF. The CDR3 nucleotides are TGTGCCAGCAGCTCTCAGGGAATGGAGACCCAGTACTTC.

V usage is TRBV7-2 and J usage is TRBJ2-7, with a weak D call TRBD2 (5 bases). The CDR3 consists of 14 residues. CDR1 is SGHTA, CDR2 FQGNSA, per germline. V shed 3 bases and J shed 3 bases, with 12 bases lying between them. The CDR3 loop reads CASSFRTAGYEQYF. CDR3 in DNA: TGTGCCAGCAGCTTCAGGACGGCGGGCTACGAGCAGTACTTC.

The chain combines TRBV5-4 with TRBJ2-3; 7 bases agree with TRBD2. The V gene end was trimmed by 0 bases and the J gene end by 2 bases; junction bases not matched to a gene: 6. This CDR3 spans 16 amino acids. Germline assignment: CDR1 SGHNT and CDR2 YYREEE (reference sequence). CDR3 nucleotides: TGTGCCAGCAGCTTGGCCGGGGGAGGGTACACAGATACGCAGTATTTT. It yields the protein CASSLAGGGYTDTQYF. Complete variable domain (other parts from reference TRBV5-4 and TRBJ2-3): ETGVTQSPTHLIKTRGQQVTLRCSSQSGHNTVSWYQQALGQGPQFIFQYYREEENGRGNFPPRFSGLQFPNYSSELNVNALELDDSALYLCASSLAGGGYTDTQYFGPGTRLTVL.

This chain links TRBV5-1 with TRBJ2-5; 13 nucleotides agree with TRBD2. This CDR3 has 15 residues. CDR1 SGHRS and CDR2 YFSETQ come from the germline V gene. Germline trimming cut 5 bases from V and 5 bases from J; bases unmatched to any gene: 6. CDR3 in amino acids: CASRTSGGEEETQYF. For the CDR3, the DNA is TGCGCCAGCAGAACTAGCGGGGGGGAGGAGGAGACCCAGTACTTC. Supplemented by reference TRBV5-1 and TRBJ2-5, the full variable domain reads KAGVTQTPRYLIKTRGQQVTLSCSPISGHRSVSWYQQTPGQGLQFLFEYFSETQRNKGNFPGRFSGRQFSNSRSEMNVSTLELGDSALYLCASRTSGGEEETQYFGPGTRLLVL.

The gene calls are TRBV7-2 and TRBJ1-6; 11 positions match TRBD1. Losses at the gene ends were 2 bases for V and 11 bases for J; bases not matched to a gene: 5. This CDR3 contains 15 residues. The germline V gene has CDR1 SGHTA and CDR2 FQGNSA. This chain's CDR3 is CASSLSGQGAAPLHF. CDR3 bases: TGTGCCAGCAGCTTATCTGGACAGGGGGCGGCACCCCTCCACTTT.

The rearrangement links TRBV5-4 to TRBJ1-1; D gene ambiguous. CDR1 and CDR2 from the germline V gene are SGHNT and YYREEE (reference sequence). V lost 5 bases and J 6 bases, leaving 20 bases between the germline ends. This CDR3 is 15 amino acids long. The CDR3 region has the DNA TGTGCCAGCAGAACTAAGGGAGGAGGTTCGTCTGAAGCTTTCTTT. It encodes CASRTKGGGSSEAFF.

The gene calls are TRBV5-6 and TRBJ1-4, with D tentatively TRBD1 (5 bases). CDR3 length: 15 residues. Trimming removed 0 bases from V and 1 base from J, with 7 bases in between. Germline V gene lookup returns CDR1 SGHDT and CDR2 YYEEEE. The CDR3 sequence: CASSLVGRTNEKLFF. In DNA, the CDR3 is TGTGCCAGCAGCTTGGTGGGGCGAACTAATGAAAAACTGTTTTTT.

The V and J genes are TRBV11-2 and TRBJ2-5; a possible D gene is TRBD2 (7 bases). The CDR3 spans 16 residues. Deletions cut 4 bases from V and 5 bases from J, with 20 bases between. Germline CDR1 SGHAT, CDR2 FQNNGV. The CDR3 bases are TGTGCCAGCAGCTCCCAGAGGGGGGGGCCGGGGGAGACCCAGTACTTC. This translates into CASSSQRGGPGETQYF.

Only one count was recorded for this clone. The chain recombines TRBV29-1 with TRBJ2-2, with 7 positions matching TRBD1. The CDR3 covers 15 residues. CDR1 and CDR2 from the germline V gene are SQVTM and ANQGSEA. With 3 bases clipped from V and 0 bases from J, the junction kept 4 bases outside the gene matches. The chain's CDR3 is CSVEAGTANTGELFF. The CDR3 DNA sequence: TGCAGCGTTGAGGCCGGGACAGCGAACACCGGGGAGCTGTTTTTT.